The 22 T cell receptor beta chains below were found in one sample sequenced in a study of T cells after yellow fever vaccination. MiXCR, run by TCRdb on the 5' RACE reads, gives a single entry per CDR3 protein. The sample carries about 580,000 distinct CDR3 sequences, around 17% recorded once. The sequencing used PBMCs, collected 5 days after the first yellow fever vaccination. The receptor set was obtained from a man aged 18 to 30 who received the YFV17D yellow fever vaccine.

This clonotype was seen more than once but under ten times. This chain joins TRBV7-2 and TRBJ1-1; D gene uncertain. V lost 6 bases to trimming and J lost 1 base, with 9 bases between them. This CDR3 spans 13 amino acids. The germline CDR1 and CDR2 sequences are SGHTA and FQGNSA. DNA of the CDR3: TGTGCCAGCAGTACACAAGAGAACACTGAAGCTTTCTTT. Residues: CASSTQENTEAFF.

This clonotype was seen more than once but under ten times. The chain uses TRBV4-1 and TRBJ2-4; 10 bases are shared with TRBD1. The germline gives CDR1 MGHRA, CDR2 YSYEKL. Trimming took 2 bases from V and 9 from J; bases not matched to a gene: 10. The CDR3 contains 16 residues. The CDR3 nucleotides read TGCGCCAGCAGCCAACCACCGGGACAGGGGTTCGGCATTCAGTACTTC. It is translated as CASSQPPGQGFGIQYF.

This clonotype has more than one count but fewer than ten. This sequence joins TRBV5-1 and TRBJ1-5; 7 bases are shared with TRBD1. Germline CDR1 and CDR2: SGHRS and YFSETQ. The V and J ends lost 5 bases and 4 bases, in that order; junction bases with no gene match: 9. The CDR3 runs to 15 residues. CDR3 sequence: CASRPNTGDNQPQHF. CDR3 nucleotides: TGCGCCAGCAGACCAAATACAGGGGATAATCAGCCCCAGCATTTT.

The chain carries TRBV5-4 and TRBJ1-2; D possibly corresponds to TRBD1 (5 bases). Trimming shortened V by 3 bases and J by 7 bases, and 16 bases separated the two germline ends. The CDR3 spans 14 residues. Per the germline V gene, CDR1 is SGHNT and CDR2 is YYREEE (reference sequence). In DNA form, the CDR3 reads TGTGCCAGCAGCTGGGACTCCGGGGCGCGTGGCTACACCTTC. It translates to CASSWDSGARGYTF.

For this clonotype: A junction end diverges from the germline sequence, so it may reflect a read error. The rearrangement joins TRBV20-1 to TRBJ2-7, with 7 bases identical to TRBD1. Germline CDR1 and CDR2: DFQATT and SNEGSKA (reference sequence). CDR3 length: 15 amino acids. The DNA for the CDR3 is TGCAGTGCCAGAGCTCTCAGGACAGGAAGGTACGAGCAGTACTTC. Amino acid sequence: CSARALRTGRYEQYF.

This rearrangement joins TRBV6-2 or TRBV6-3 to TRBJ1-4; D unclear. CDR3 size: 14 residues. V dropped 5 bases and J dropped 6 bases, with 13 bases sitting between them. In germline, CDR1 is MNHEY, CDR2 SVGEGT. Here the CDR3 reads CASSRGSIDEKLFF. Here the CDR3 DNA reads TGTGCCAGCAGTCGTGGATCGATAGATGAAAAACTGTTTTTT.

This rearrangement joins TRBV12-3 or TRBV12-4 to TRBJ1-1; D might be TRBD1 (5 bases). The CDR3 contains 13 residues. V lost 4 bases, J lost 10 bases, and 16 bases lay in between. CDR3 sequence (DNA): TGTGCCAGCAGTTCGCGTGAGGGGAGGGTAGCTTTCTTT. It translates to CASSSREGRVAFF.

This clonotype has ten or more counts. This chain links TRBV10-3 with TRBJ2-7; 12 nucleotides line up with TRBD1. CDR1 ENHRY and CDR2 SYGVKD come from the germline V gene. The V gene end was trimmed by 9 bases and the J gene end by 6 bases; junction bases not matched to a gene: 9. The CDR3 contains 14 residues. The CDR3 region has the DNA TGTGCCATGCAACCGGGACAGGGGGCTGGCGAGCAGTACTTC. Encoded protein: CAMQPGQGAGEQYF.

The chain carries TRBV5-1 and TRBJ2-7; the D is unclear. The CDR3 extends over 14 amino acids. Germline CDR1 reads SGHRS; CDR2 reads YFSETQ. The V gene lost 6 bases and the J gene lost 2 bases, with 15 bases spanning the gap. This chain's CDR3 is CASMKDRRTYEQYF. The CDR3, as DNA: TGCGCCAGCATGAAGGACCGTCGTACCTACGAGCAGTACTTC.

In this sample, this clonotype turned up many times. The rearrangement uses TRBV3-1 and TRBJ1-6; the match to TRBD1 covers 11 bases. The CDR3 sequence is 16 residues long. Germline CDR1 and CDR2: LGHDT and YNNKEL (reference sequence). J gave up 6 bases and V 3 bases, and 4 bases lay outside the gene matches. The CDR3 coding sequence is TGTGCCAGCAGCCAGCTTGGGACAGGGGGTAATTCACCCCTCCACTTT. Translated, it gives CASSQLGTGGNSPLHF.

J is TRBJ1-3 and V is TRBV5-1; the D is unclear. The CDR3 spans 16 residues. The germline V and J ends were trimmed by 0 bases and 4 bases, with 14 bases remaining between them. Germline CDR1 SGHRS, CDR2 YFSETQ. Written as DNA, the CDR3 is TGCGCCAGCAGCTTGGAACGGCCTGTGACGGGAAACACCATATATTTT. This encodes CASSLERPVTGNTIYF.

This clonotype was observed a handful of times. In DNA form, the CDR3 reads TGCAGTGCTACCCCGGGGGGAGACAATGAGCAGTTCTTC. Protein: CSATPGGDNEQFF. The V call is TRBV20-1, the J call TRBJ2-1, with 7 bases aligning to TRBD2. Unmatched junction bases numbered 5, after V lost 4 bases and J lost 5 bases. Per germline, CDR1 DFQATT and CDR2 SNEGSKA (reference sequence). The CDR3 extends over 13 amino acids.

This clonotype was detected many times. The chain joins TRBV5-1 to TRBJ2-2, with 13 bases fitting TRBD2. V dropped 1 base and J dropped 2; count of bases not matched to a gene: 8. CDR1 is SGHRS and CDR2 is YFSETQ in the germline V gene. The CDR3 contains 19 residues. CDR3 residues: CASSLMPGTSGVNTGELFF. In nucleotides, the CDR3 is TGCGCCAGCAGCTTGATGCCCGGGACTAGCGGGGTCAACACCGGGGAGCTGTTTTTT.

This clonotype appeared a few times. The chain carries TRBV5-1 and TRBJ1-1; D ambiguous. CDR3 length: 14 amino acids. V was trimmed by 2 bases and J by 0 bases, leaving 8 bases between them. CDR1 SGHRS and CDR2 YFSETQ come from the germline V gene. Here the CDR3 reads CASSFTSVNTEAFF. DNA of the CDR3: TGCGCCAGCAGCTTTACTTCGGTGAACACTGAAGCTTTCTTT.

This clonotype occurred a few times. The rearrangement uses TRBV11-2 and TRBJ2-3; D perhaps matches TRBD2 (6 bases). The CDR3 is 12 residues long. Trimming removed 4 bases from V and 7 bases from J, with 9 bases in between. Germline assignment: CDR1 SGHAT and CDR2 FQNNGV. DNA for the CDR3: TGTGCCAGCAGCTGGGGGAGGAATACGCAGTATTTT. Translated, it gives CASSWGRNTQYF. Full variable domain (remainder filled in from reference TRBV11-2 and TRBJ2-3): EAGVAQSPRYKIIEKRQSVAFWCNPISGHATLYWYQQILGQGPKLLIQFQNNGVVDDSQLPKDRFSAERLKGVDSTLKIQPAKLEDSAVYLCASSWGRNTQYFGPGTRLTVL.

This clonotype was recorded a few times. The chain is built from TRBV27 and TRBJ1-1; tentative D call: TRBD1 (5 bases). The V and J ends lost 3 bases and 3 bases respectively, with 11 bases between them. Germline assignment: CDR1 MNHEY and CDR2 SMNVEV (reference sequence). The CDR3 sequence is 14 residues long. This chain's CDR3 is CASSFYKGHTEAFF. The CDR3 coding sequence is TGTGCCAGCAGTTTTTATAAGGGGCACACTGAAGCTTTCTTT.

The chain links TRBV7-9 to TRBJ1-2, with 10 nucleotides matching TRBD1. V shed 4 bases and J 2 bases; nucleotides not matched to a gene: 1. Germline lookup yields CDR1 SEHNR and CDR2 FQNEAQ (reference sequence). This CDR3 comprises 14 residues. The CDR3 DNA reads TGTGCCAGCAGCTGGGGACAGGGGAACTATGGCTACACCTTC. This sequence encodes CASSWGQGNYGYTF.

Only a few counts were recorded for this clonotype. The chain carries TRBV5-1 and TRBJ2-7; 7 nucleotides align to TRBD2. The CDR3 has 14 residues. J gave up 1 base and V 5 bases, and 6 bases lay outside the gene matches. Per germline, CDR1 SGHRS and CDR2 YFSETQ. In DNA, the CDR3 is TGCGCCAGCAGACCCGGGGGGTTTTCCTACGAGCAGTACTTC. Translating gives CASRPGGFSYEQYF.

This clonotype was seen a handful of times. The chain recombines TRBV7-9 with TRBJ1-2; TRBD1 might be the D (6 bases). Trimming took off 8 bases at V and 3 bases at J, with 16 bases between the two ends. The CDR3 runs 14 residues. Germline V CDR1 and CDR2: SEHNR, FQNEAQ (reference sequence). CDR3 in DNA: TGTGCCAGCGCCCGGCGGGGGCGAGACTATGGCTACACCTTC. This translates into CASARRGRDYGYTF.

The rearrangement links TRBV7-9 to TRBJ1-1, with D perhaps TRBD1 (5 bases). Trimming took 5 bases from V and 6 from J, leaving 22 bases between them. Germline assignment: CDR1 SEHNR and CDR2 FQNEAQ (reference sequence). This CDR3 is built from 16 residues. Here the CDR3 DNA reads TGTGCCAGCAGCCTTGGGGGGGGAAGAAGGTTATCTGAAGCTTTCTTT. Translating gives CASSLGGGRRLSEAFF. The complete variable domain, with remaining parts taken from reference TRBV7-9 and TRBJ1-1, reads DTGVSQNPRHKITKRGQNVTFRCDPISEHNRLYWYRQTLGQGPEFLTYFQNEAQLEKSRLLSDRFSAERPKGSFSTLEIQRTEQGDSAMYLCASSLGGGRRLSEAFFGQGTRLTVV.

The chain employs TRBV20-1 and TRBJ1-1; D gene ambiguous. The CDR3 contains 12 residues. V dropped 3 bases and J dropped 2 bases, with 7 bases sitting between them. Germline CDR1 and CDR2: DFQATT and SNEGSKA (reference sequence). Here the CDR3 reads CSASFLNTEAFF. CDR3 nucleotide sequence: TGCAGTGCTAGCTTCCTCAACACTGAAGCTTTCTTT.

A few counts support this clonotype. The J gene is TRBJ2-2, the V gene TRBV6-2 or TRBV6-3; 7 nucleotides agree with TRBD2. Germline V lookup: CDR1 MNHEY, CDR2 SVGEGT. V trimming: 2 bases; J trimming: 7 bases; junction bases outside the gene matches: 4. The CDR3 covers 14 residues. In DNA form, the CDR3 reads TGTGCCAGCAGTTACGGGGACTACCGCGGGGAGCTGTTTTTT. The encoded protein is CASSYGDYRGELFF.